Presented here are 18 T cell receptor beta chains from one specimen sequenced in a study of cytomegalovirus exposure and HLA in healthy donors. The PCR contained 60 Vbeta and 13 Jbeta primers. Method: immunoSEQ multiplex PCR; TCRdb's copy keeps in-frame clones and lacks some. The data show 150,000 or so clones, around 84% seen once. The specimen sequenced was PBMCs. The receptors derive from a man younger than 35 in good health and CMV-seropositive.

This clone was seen a few times. The chain carries TRBV5-1 and TRBJ1-1, with D possibly being TRBD1 (6 bases). V lost 3 bases, J lost 4 bases, and 10 bases lay in between. CDR3 size: 13 residues. The germline gives CDR1 SGHRS, CDR2 YFSETQ. The CDR3 DNA reads TGCGCCAGCAGCTCCACAGGGAGCACTGAAGCTTTCTTT. The encoded protein is CASSSTGSTEAFF.

The chain combines TRBV27 with TRBJ1-1; TRBD1 is a possible D gene (6 bases). The CDR3 has 15 residues. V dropped 5 bases and J dropped 6 bases, with 19 bases sitting between them. The germline gives CDR1 MNHEY, CDR2 SMNVEV (reference sequence). CDR3 nucleotide sequence: TGTGCCAGCAGTACACCTAGTGGGGGCGCTTCTGAAGCTTTCTTT. It encodes CASSTPSGGASEAFF.

The gene calls are TRBV4-3 and TRBJ2-5; TRBD2 matches 9 bases. The CDR3 runs 12 residues. Germline CDR1 LGHNA, CDR2 YSLEER. J gave up 3 bases and V 9 bases, and 2 bases lay outside the gene matches. CDR3 protein: CASPSGEETQYF. As DNA, the CDR3 is TGCGCCAGTCCTAGCGGGGAAGAGACCCAGTACTTC.

This sequence joins TRBV27 and TRBJ2-1; no definite D call. Looked up from germline, CDR1 is MNHEY and CDR2 is SMNVEV (reference sequence). The CDR3 totals 14 residues. Trimming stripped 3 bases from V and 2 bases from J, with 8 bases between. In nucleotides, the CDR3 is TGTGCCAGCAGTTTGGGCAGCCCCTACAATGAGCAGTTCTTC. It codes for CASSLGSPYNEQFF.

The chain has TRBV5-4 and TRBJ1-2; no definite D call. The CDR3 extends over 13 amino acids. V was clipped by 4 bases and J by 4 bases, with 11 bases between them. Germline-derived CDR1 and CDR2 are SGHNT and YYREEE (reference sequence). CDR3 coding DNA: TGTGCCAGCAGCACCGATAGTTTCTATGGCTACACCTTC. Protein: CASSTDSFYGYTF.

Here the CDR3 DNA reads TGTGCCAGCAGCGACTTTATGAACACTGAAGCTTTCTTT. The encoded protein is CASSDFMNTEAFF. The chain carries TRBV6-1 and TRBJ1-1; no firm D call. The germline gives CDR1 MNHNS, CDR2 SASEGT. CDR3 length: 13 amino acids. Trimming cost V 6 bases and J 0 bases, with 8 bases left between them.

Turning to this clone: One end of the junction varies from germline; a read error may be responsible. The chain has TRBV19 and TRBJ1-6, with D unclear. The germline CDR1 and CDR2 sequences are LNHDA and SQIVND (reference sequence). The CDR3 loop spans 14 amino acids. CDR3 nucleotide sequence: TGTGCCAGCAGTACCTCCTCCTATAATTCACCCCTCCACTTT. Protein: CASSTSSYNSPLHF.

The V and J genes are TRBV4-3 and TRBJ2-1; D not certain. In germline, CDR1 is LGHNA, CDR2 YSLEER. The CDR3 has 14 residues. V was clipped by 4 bases and J by 2 bases, with 9 bases between them. The CDR3 reads CASSPDSPYNEQFF. As DNA, the CDR3 is TGCGCCAGCAGCCCAGACTCCCCCTACAATGAGCAGTTCTTC.

This chain connects TRBV6-1 to TRBJ2-3; 10 bases match TRBD2. Germline trimming cut 8 bases from V and 2 bases from J; bases unmatched to any gene: 7. Germline CDR1 MNHNS, CDR2 SASEGT. This CDR3 has 15 residues. The CDR3 is CASGASGGLTDTQYF. Here the CDR3 DNA reads TGTGCCAGCGGGGCTAGCGGGGGCCTCACAGATACGCAGTATTTT.

The chain combines TRBV5-5 with TRBJ1-2; tentative D call: TRBD1 (5 bases). The CDR3 spans 16 residues. CDR1 is SGHKS and CDR2 is YYEKEE in the germline V gene (reference sequence). V was cut by 4 bases and J by 1 base, with 17 bases left in between. The CDR3 DNA is TGTGCCAGCAGCCCGTGGACAAACCCCAATAACTATGGCTACACCTTC. Translating it yields CASSPWTNPNNYGYTF.

The sample holds a few counts of this clone. V gene TRBV5-4 combines with J gene TRBJ2-1; D uncertain. Trimming removed 0 bases at V and 10 bases at J, with 5 bases between. Germline lookup yields CDR1 SGHNT and CDR2 YYREEE (reference sequence). The CDR3 extends over 11 amino acids. CDR3 coding DNA: TGTGCCAGCAGCTTGGACCGGGAGCAGTTCTTC. Its translation: CASSLDREQFF.

This rearrangement joins TRBV9 to TRBJ2-7; D is unresolved. Trimming pared 4 bases from V and 3 bases from J, leaving 11 bases between. The CDR3 totals 13 residues. The germline CDR1 and CDR2 sequences are SGDLS and YYNGEE. As DNA, the CDR3 is TGTGCCAGCAGCCCCCGGGTGAACTACGAGCAGTACTTC. Protein sequence: CASSPRVNYEQYF.

The chain recombines TRBV12-2 with TRBJ2-1; the D call TRBD2 from the table was never checked on the DNA. TRBV12-2 is designated a pseudogene. The CDR3 contains 19 residues. The CDR3 region is CASRLTRDELAGGRNEQFF. The CDR3 DNA reads TGTGCAAGTCGCTTAACCCGCGATGAGCTAGCGGGGGGGCGCAATGAGCAGTTCTTC.

The sample holds one count of this clone. The CDR3 here is CASREGLVGGYTF. In nucleotides, the CDR3 is TGTGCCAGCAGGGAGGGCCTCGTAGGTGGCTACACCTTC. This rearrangement joins TRBV27 to TRBJ1-2; D is unresolved. Germline loops: CDR1 MNHEY, CDR2 SMNVEV (reference sequence). V was shortened by 6 bases and J by 7 bases, with 15 bases between the two germline ends. CDR3 length equals 13 residues.

This clone was seen only a few times. The chain has TRBV11-2 and TRBJ1-1; D is unresolved. The CDR3 runs to 14 residues. Trimming removed 3 bases at V and 8 bases at J, with 16 bases between. CDR1 SGHAT and CDR2 FQNNGV come from the germline V gene. The CDR3, as DNA: TGTGCCAGCAGCTTCGGGGTCAGTCCCTTGGAAGCTTTCTTT. Its protein product is CASSFGVSPLEAFF.

The V and J genes are TRBV7-2 and TRBJ2-1; TRBD2 might be the D (6 bases). CDR3 length equals 15 residues. V was pared by 1 base and J by 10 bases, with 17 bases between. Germline values: CDR1 SGHTA, CDR2 FQGNSA. The CDR3 reads CASSLVPSLAREQFF. CDR3 DNA: TGTGCCAGCAGCTTAGTGCCTAGCCTAGCGCGGGAGCAGTTCTTC.

This chain uses TRBV19 with TRBJ2-7, with D perhaps TRBD2 (5 bases). Trimming stripped 3 bases from V and 6 bases from J, with 18 bases between. The CDR3 covers 15 residues. Germline V gives CDR1 LNHDA, CDR2 SQIVND (reference sequence). CDR3 sequence: CASSIGQSIGGEQYF. CDR3 sequence (DNA): TGTGCCAGTAGTATTGGGCAGTCGATTGGAGGCGAGCAGTACTTC.

The V call is TRBV2, the J call TRBJ1-5, with D possibly matching TRBD1 (6 bases). This CDR3 is 15 amino acids long. V was cut by 5 bases and J by 1 base, with 12 bases left in between. Germline assignment: CDR1 SNHLY and CDR2 FYNNEI. CDR3 DNA: TGTGCCAGCAGTACAGGGACGTTAAGCAATCAGCCCCAGCATTTT. Protein: CASSTGTLSNQPQHF.